One and the same sample provided the 30 T cell receptor beta chains below, sequenced in a study of identical twins. MiXCR, run by TCRdb on the 5' RACE reads, gives a single entry per CDR3 protein. The profile shows 500,000 to 650,000 distinct CDR3 sequences, less than 9% of them singletons. These same data were also listed under a study on yellow fever vaccine responses in identical twins.

The sequencing input was PBMCs. All receptors come from a woman younger than 35 in good health.

The chain links TRBV7-7 to TRBJ2-1; 13 nucleotides agree with TRBD2. The CDR3 spans 15 residues. Germline CDR1 and CDR2: SSHAT and FNYEAQ (reference sequence). With 3 bases clipped from V and 5 bases from J, the junction kept 1 base outside the gene matches. The DNA of the CDR3 is TGTGCCAGCAGCTTTGGGACTAGCGGGGACAATGAGCAGTTCTTC. This codes for CASSFGTSGDNEQFF.

The chain carries TRBV5-1 and TRBJ2-5; D remains ambiguous. Trimming removed 0 bases from V and 0 bases from J, with 9 bases in between. CDR1 and CDR2 from the germline V gene are SGHRS and YFSETQ. CDR3 length equals 15 residues. The CDR3 loop is CASSLAEPYQETQYF. CDR3 DNA: TGCGCCAGCAGCTTGGCCGAGCCGTACCAAGAGACCCAGTACTTC.

This chain links TRBV5-6 with TRBJ2-2; D might be TRBD2 (6 bases). V lost 4 bases to trimming and J lost 5 bases, with 15 bases between them. CDR1 is SGHDT and CDR2 is YYEEEE in the germline V gene. CDR3 length: 15 residues. The CDR3 sequence: CASSPPGGKTGELFF. CDR3 nucleotide sequence: TGTGCCAGCAGCCCCCCCGGAGGGAAAACCGGGGAGCTGTTTTTT.

There are a few counts of this clonotype. This chain uses TRBV7-3 with TRBJ2-3; 9 bases map to TRBD2. V trimming: 5 bases; J trimming: 5 bases; junction bases outside the gene matches: 8. CDR3 size: 15 residues. Germline V gene data show CDR1 as SGHTA and CDR2 as FQGTGA. CDR3 DNA: TGTGCCAGCAGCGGCCATAGCGGGAGTATAGATACGCAGTATTTT. It translates to CASSGHSGSIDTQYF.

This chain connects TRBV5-5 to TRBJ2-7; TRBD2 matches at 13 bases. J gave up 2 bases and V 4 bases, and 3 bases lay outside the gene matches. CDR1 SGHKS and CDR2 YYEKEE come from the germline V gene (reference sequence). This CDR3 is 15 amino acids long. The CDR3 loop is CASSIGLAGAYEQYF. The CDR3 bases are TGTGCCAGCAGCATCGGACTAGCGGGAGCCTACGAGCAGTACTTC.

This sequence joins TRBV5-1 and TRBJ2-7; 11 bases line up with TRBD2. CDR3 size: 16 residues. The junction had 9 bases not matched to a gene; V was cut back by 4 bases and J by 3 bases. Germline V gives CDR1 SGHRS, CDR2 YFSETQ. DNA of the CDR3: TGCGCCAGCAGCCGCGGACTAGCGGGTGCAGGCTACGAGCAGTACTTC. It is translated as CASSRGLAGAGYEQYF.

In its sample, this clonotype was seen many times. The chain uses TRBV6-5 and TRBJ1-2; a possible D gene is TRBD1 (5 bases). CDR3 size: 16 residues. In germline, CDR1 is MNHEY, CDR2 SVGAGI. V lost 4 bases and J lost 4, with 19 bases in between. CDR3 protein: CASSSTVGDLGYGYTF. CDR3 bases: TGTGCCAGCAGTTCTACCGTAGGGGATCTGGGCTATGGCTACACCTTC.

This clonotype appeared many times. The chain carries TRBV12-3 or TRBV12-4 and TRBJ1-5; no reliable D call. The CDR3 has 14 residues. With 4 bases removed from V and 3 bases from J, the gap between germline ends came to 10 bases. The CDR3 spells CASSSWESNQPQHF. The CDR3 DNA reads as TGTGCCAGCAGTTCTTGGGAATCCAATCAGCCCCAGCATTTT.

V gene TRBV25-1 combines with J gene TRBJ1-2; 7 bases map to TRBD1. The V and J ends lost 4 bases and 8 bases, in that order; junction bases with no gene match: 10. This CDR3 has 14 residues. The germline V gene has CDR1 MGHDK and CDR2 SYGVNS. CDR3 coding DNA: TGTGCCAGCAGTGGGACAGGTTTTAGTTCGGGCTACACCTTC. This encodes CASSGTGFSSGYTF.

This clonotype has only a few counts. The chain is built from TRBV12-3 or TRBV12-4 and TRBJ1-6; 8 bases line up with TRBD1. V was clipped by 5 bases and J by 12 bases; unmatched bases: 15. CDR3 length: 16 amino acids. CDR3 nucleotides: TGTGCCAGCAGTACCCGTGGACAGGGCCCCCGGGGACCCCTCCACTTT. Translation: CASSTRGQGPRGPLHF.

V is TRBV2 and J is TRBJ2-1; TRBD2 matches 9 bases. Losses at the gene ends were 10 bases for V and 5 bases for J; bases not matched to a gene: 15. The CDR3 runs to 16 residues. Germline assignment: CDR1 SNHLY and CDR2 FYNNEI. CDR3 protein: CAILTRGLAGNNEQFF. CDR3 sequence (DNA): TGTGCCATCCTCACGCGTGGCCTAGCGGGGAACAATGAGCAGTTCTTC.

The chain employs TRBV20-1 and TRBJ1-1; 8 positions match TRBD1. The V segment lost 1 base and the J segment 1 base; nucleotides outside the gene matches: 8. There are 16 residues in the CDR3. Germline lookup yields CDR1 DFQATT and CDR2 SNEGSKA (reference sequence). The CDR3 is CSARGGVDRENTEAFF. The CDR3 DNA reads TGCAGTGCTAGAGGGGGGGTGGACAGGGAGAACACTGAAGCTTTCTTT.

This clonotype was counted between two and nine times. The V gene is TRBV20-1, the J gene TRBJ2-1; the D is unclear. Germline assignment: CDR1 DFQATT and CDR2 SNEGSKA (reference sequence). CDR3 length: 11 amino acids. V lost 1 base and J 8 bases, leaving 6 bases between the germline ends. The CDR3 here is CSARVVDEQFF. The DNA for the CDR3 is TGCAGTGCTAGAGTAGTTGATGAGCAGTTCTTC.

This clonotype was detected a few times. The CDR3 coding sequence is TGTGCCAGCAGTTACTCTGCGGTAAGCAATCAGCCCCAGCATTTT. It yields the protein CASSYSAVSNQPQHF. The chain uses TRBV6-5 and TRBJ1-5; D gene unclear. V lost 0 bases to trimming and J lost 1 base, with 7 bases between them. CDR1 is MNHEY, CDR2 SVGAGI, per germline. The CDR3 spans 15 residues.

This clonotype turned up a few times. This rearrangement joins TRBV20-1 to TRBJ2-7; 10 nucleotides agree with TRBD2. Germline loops: CDR1 DFQATT, CDR2 SNEGSKA (reference sequence). The CDR3 has 18 amino acids. J gave up 3 bases and V 0 bases, and 14 bases lay outside the gene matches. The DNA of the CDR3 is TGCAGTGCTAGAGATCGTCGGAAGCGGGAGGGAGACTACTACGAGCAGTACTTC. Translation: CSARDRRKREGDYYEQYF.

The table lists this clonotype with a few counts. The chain's CDR3 is CASSQTFGGTGELFF. The CDR3 nucleotides are TGTGCCAGCAGCCAGACATTTGGCGGCACCGGGGAGCTGTTTTTT. The genes are TRBV11-2 and TRBJ2-2, with D uncertain. The germline V and J ends were trimmed by 5 bases and 4 bases, with 14 bases remaining between them. The CDR3 extends over 15 amino acids. Germline lookup yields CDR1 SGHAT and CDR2 FQNNGV.

The V and J genes are TRBV6-1 and TRBJ1-5; TRBD1 might be the D (5 bases). The CDR3 loop spans 14 amino acids. Germline values: CDR1 MNHNS, CDR2 SASEGT. Trimming cost V 8 bases and J 0 bases, with 11 bases left between them. The CDR3 region is CASGRQGSNQPQHF. CDR3 in DNA: TGTGCCAGCGGCAGGCAGGGTAGCAATCAGCCCCAGCATTTT.

This clonotype appeared a few times. J is TRBJ2-1 and V is TRBV11-2, with 10 positions matching TRBD2. CDR1 and CDR2 (germline): SGHAT, FQNNGV. The CDR3 contains 15 residues. V was clipped by 4 bases and J by 2 bases; unmatched bases: 2. CDR3 sequence: CASSYSGGPYNEQFF. CDR3 DNA: TGTGCCAGCAGCTATAGCGGGGGGCCCTACAATGAGCAGTTCTTC.

This clonotype was recorded a few times. J is TRBJ2-7 and V is TRBV7-9; 10 nucleotides align to TRBD1. Germline CDR1 is SEHNR and CDR2 is FQNEAQ (reference sequence). The V segment lost 6 bases and the J segment 2 bases; nucleotides outside the gene matches: 16. The CDR3 spans 18 residues. This chain's CDR3 is CASSTTRPGQGRAYEQYF. The CDR3, as DNA: TGTGCCAGCAGTACAACCCGACCGGGACAGGGGAGAGCCTACGAGCAGTACTTC.

The CDR3 DNA reads as TGTGCCAGCAGCGAGCTACTAGCTGGCCCCTACGAGCAGTACGTC. As protein: CASSELLAGPYEQYV. The V call is TRBV7-8, the J call TRBJ2-7, with a weak D call TRBD2 (6 bases). V was shortened by 5 bases and J by 2 bases, with 16 bases between the two germline ends. Germline V lookup: CDR1 SGHVS, CDR2 FQNEAQ. This CDR3 comprises 15 residues.

This chain uses TRBV7-8 with TRBJ2-1, with a possible D match to TRBD2 (6 bases). V dropped 4 bases and J dropped 4 bases, with 17 bases sitting between them. Germline CDR1 is SGHVS and CDR2 is FQNEAQ. This CDR3 has 16 residues. The CDR3 sequence: CASSSYDERAYNEQFF. In nucleotides, the CDR3 is TGTGCCAGCAGCTCCTACGATGAGCGGGCTTACAATGAGCAGTTCTTC.

This clonotype was seen many times. The chain couples TRBV6-6 to TRBJ1-1; D is perhaps TRBD1 (5 bases). The CDR3 totals 13 residues. CDR1 is MNHNY and CDR2 is SVGAGI in the germline V gene (reference sequence). V lost 8 bases and J 6 bases, leaving 16 bases between the germline ends. The CDR3 sequence: CASSGAEGSEAFF. The CDR3 region has the DNA TGTGCCAGCTCTGGGGCAGAGGGCTCTGAAGCTTTCTTT.

This clonotype was counted ten times or more. The chain recombines TRBV7-3 with TRBJ1-1; TRBD1 matches at 10 bases. The CDR3 totals 15 residues. Germline V lookup: CDR1 SGHTA, CDR2 FQGTGA. J was trimmed by 6 bases and V by 1 base; bases with no gene match: 5. The DNA of the CDR3 is TGTGCCAGCAGCTTAAATGCTGGACAGGGGGCTGAAGCTTTCTTT. Residues: CASSLNAGQGAEAFF.

CDR3 residues: CASSEGGWNSPLHF. CDR3 nucleotide sequence: TGTGCCAGCAGTGAAGGGGGCTGGAATTCACCCCTCCACTTT. The chain carries TRBV6-4 and TRBJ1-6, with 7 nucleotides matching TRBD1. Trimming cost V 3 bases and J 7 bases; bases outside gene matches: 3. This CDR3 contains 14 residues. CDR1 is MRHNA and CDR2 is SNTAGT in the germline V gene.

In this sample, this clonotype turned up a few times. This chain connects TRBV19 to TRBJ2-2, with D perhaps TRBD1 (6 bases). The germline CDR1 and CDR2 sequences are LNHDA and SQIVND (reference sequence). Trimming removed 5 bases from V and 2 bases from J, with 12 bases in between. This CDR3 has 15 residues. CDR3 residues: CASSVRDINTGELFF. For the CDR3, the DNA is TGTGCCAGTAGTGTCCGGGACATCAACACCGGGGAGCTGTTTTTT.

In its sample, this clonotype was seen a few times. The rearrangement links TRBV4-1 to TRBJ2-5, with 8 bases aligning to TRBD2. Germline CDR1 is MGHRA and CDR2 is YSYEKL. The CDR3 runs to 18 residues. V lost 2 bases and J lost 0; bases outside the gene matches: 11. The CDR3 spells CASSQSPVGGGYQETQYF. The CDR3 DNA follows: TGCGCCAGCAGCCAAAGCCCCGTGGGCGGGGGGTACCAAGAGACCCAGTACTTC.

The chain links TRBV12-3 or TRBV12-4 to TRBJ2-7, with D unclear. The CDR3 loop spans 13 amino acids. V shed 5 bases and J shed 2 bases, with 10 bases lying between them. The CDR3 loop is CASSLPLTYEQYF. DNA for the CDR3: TGTGCCAGCAGTCTCCCACTAACCTACGAGCAGTACTTC.

V and J are TRBV4-2 and TRBJ1-4; TRBD1 is a possible D gene (5 bases). V lost 1 base, J lost 2 bases, and 20 bases lay in between. The length of the CDR3 is 19 residues. Germline CDR1 LGHNA, CDR2 YNFKEQ. CDR3 DNA: TGTGCCAGCAGCCAAGCCGCCGCCCCAGGGTTAAGTACTAATGAAAAACTGTTTTTT. Protein sequence: CASSQAAAPGLSTNEKLFF.

This clonotype appeared many times. The chain is built from TRBV6-5 and TRBJ1-2; tentative D call: TRBD1 (5 bases). Germline CDR1 is MNHEY and CDR2 is SVGAGI. The V end was cut by 2 bases, the J end by 7 bases, with 14 bases between. This CDR3 region has 14 residues. CDR3 DNA: TGTGCCAGCAGTTACGTGTTTGGTGGGGCTGGCTACACCTTC. This codes for CASSYVFGGAGYTF.

Many counts were recorded for this clonotype. The chain links TRBV4-1 to TRBJ2-1, with a possible D match to TRBD2 (6 bases). V was trimmed by 5 bases and J by 7 bases, leaving 12 bases between them. This CDR3 region has 13 residues. CDR1 and CDR2 from the germline V gene are MGHRA and YSYEKL. CDR3 loop: CASSYLASNEQFF. Written as DNA, the CDR3 is TGCGCCAGCAGCTACCTAGCGTCGAATGAGCAGTTCTTC.